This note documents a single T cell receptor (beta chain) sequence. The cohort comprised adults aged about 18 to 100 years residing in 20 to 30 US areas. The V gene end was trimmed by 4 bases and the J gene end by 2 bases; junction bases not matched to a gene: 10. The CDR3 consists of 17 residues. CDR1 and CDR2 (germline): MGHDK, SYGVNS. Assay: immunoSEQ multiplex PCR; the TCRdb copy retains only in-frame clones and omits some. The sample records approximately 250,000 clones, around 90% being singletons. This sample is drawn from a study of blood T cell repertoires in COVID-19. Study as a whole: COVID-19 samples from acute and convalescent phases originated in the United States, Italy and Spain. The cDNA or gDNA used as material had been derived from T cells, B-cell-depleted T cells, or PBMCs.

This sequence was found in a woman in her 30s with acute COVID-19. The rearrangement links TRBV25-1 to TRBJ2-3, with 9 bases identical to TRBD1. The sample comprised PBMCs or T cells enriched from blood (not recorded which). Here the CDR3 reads CASSALGQGRATDTQYF. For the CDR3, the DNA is TGTGCCAGCAGTGCGCTGGGACAGGGAAGAGCCACAGATACGCAGTATTTT.